This T cell receptor beta chain was captured by sequencing in a study of T cell responses to AZD1222 COVID-19 vaccine. Trimming removed 1 base from V and 2 bases from J, with 19 bases in between. CDR1 is SNHLY and CDR2 is FYNNEI in the germline V gene. This CDR3 contains 18 residues. As for this clone: The target antigen is unknown.

Here immunoSEQ multiplex PCR was the method, and the copy in TCRdb shows in-frame clones only, minus some. The sample lists around 150,000 clones; 80% to 95% were seen once. General study results and limits: CD4 TCRs linked to vaccination spanned spike, dominating at 160-218 and 743-854. Mostly white British, mostly female donors; authors suggested clonal diversity may be underestimated.

This sequence originates from an adult who received the AZD1222 COVID-19 vaccine. The V gene is TRBV2, the J gene TRBJ2-3, with a weak D call TRBD2 (7 bases). Sequencing was performed on peripheral blood, taken 28 days after the second AZD1222 dose. CDR3 residues: CASSEVGGGPTSTDTQYF. The CDR3 nucleotides read TGTGCCAGCAGTGAAGTGGGCGGGGGCCCTACGTCCACAGATACGCAGTATTTT.